This T cell receptor beta chain was sequenced during a study of OX40 agonist ivuxolimab in advanced cancers. Study findings and constraints: Some nonresponders also had low normalized T-cell clonal expansion. Those patients achieving a partial response at 0.1-3.0 mg/kg showed among the lowest clonal expansion.

Notes on this clone: What it recognizes is unknown.

J lost 3 bases, V lost 5 bases, and 17 bases had no gene match. CDR1 and CDR2 from the germline V gene are PRHDT and FYEKMQ (reference sequence). There are 19 residues in the CDR3. The repertoire was sequenced with immunoSEQ multiplex PCR; TCRdb's copy has only in-frame clones and lacks some. Here the sample spans about 93,000 clones, 94% being singletons. This chain uses TRBV13 with TRBJ2-1; TRBD2 matches at 9 bases. The specimen was CD4+ or CD8+ T cells sorted from blood, collected in a trial of the OX40 agonist ivuxolimab. This sequence was found in an adult with an advanced solid tumor such as melanoma, head and neck, liver or kidney cancer. The CDR3 region has the DNA TGTGCCAGCAGCACGGTGTCCGCGACTAGCGGAGAGATCTACAATGAGCAGTTCTTC. Translating it yields CASSTVSATSGEIYNEQFF.